Shown below are 27 T cell receptor beta chains from a single sample sequenced in a study of OX40 agonist ivuxolimab in advanced cancers. Library preparation was by the immunoSEQ multiplex PCR assay. TCRdb re-hosts the immuneACCESS table, in-frame sequences only. Its copies lack some clones; in the studies checked, an unresolved V gene accounts for under half of them, and the cause for the rest is not known. This sample is represented by 65,000 to 85,000 clones; 85% of them were singletons. The top ten clones comprise 0.83% of the sample. The input for sequencing was CD4+ or CD8+ T cells sorted from blood, taken in a trial of the OX40 agonist ivuxolimab. The receptors were sampled from an adult with an advanced solid tumor such as melanoma, head and neck, liver or kidney cancer.

The chain couples TRBV19 to TRBJ2-7; 10 bases align to TRBD2. Per the germline V gene, CDR1 is LNHDA and CDR2 is SQIVND (reference sequence). The length of the CDR3 is 16 residues. The trim removed 4 bases at V and 3 bases at J, leaving 9 bases unmatched. The CDR3 loop is CASSTWPSGSFYEQYF. The CDR3 nucleotides are TGTGCCAGTAGTACTTGGCCTAGCGGGAGTTTCTACGAGCAGTACTTC.

The chain is built from TRBV6-5 and TRBJ2-7, with a possible D match to TRBD1 (6 bases). The CDR3 extends over 14 amino acids. Per the germline V gene, CDR1 is MNHEY and CDR2 is SVGAGI. V was shortened by 2 bases and J by 3 bases, with 11 bases between the two germline ends. Written as DNA, the CDR3 is TGTGCCAGCAGTTACAAGGGGGTGAGCTACGAGCAGTACTTC. Its protein product is CASSYKGVSYEQYF.

V usage is TRBV6-1 and J usage is TRBJ2-7; 7 bases are shared with TRBD1. In germline, CDR1 is MNHNS, CDR2 SASEGT. The CDR3 consists of 14 residues. V was clipped by 1 base and J by 9 bases; unmatched bases: 9. The CDR3 nucleotides are TGTGCCAGCAGTGAAGGGACAGGTCAGGTCGGGCAGTACTTC. Translating it yields CASSEGTGQVGQYF.

The chain recombines TRBV7-9 with TRBJ2-7, with a weak D call TRBD1 (5 bases). V was pared by 1 base and J by 0 bases, with 10 bases between. The germline V gene encodes CDR1 SEHNR and CDR2 FQNEAQ (reference sequence). This CDR3 contains 15 residues. The CDR3 here is CASSLGQGPSYEQYF. In DNA form, the CDR3 reads TGTGCCAGCAGCTTAGGGCAGGGCCCCTCCTACGAGCAGTACTTC.

The chain is built from TRBV5-6 and TRBJ1-1, with TRBD1 identical over 7 bases. The CDR3 sequence is 13 residues long. The ends lost 6 bases at V and 3 bases at J; junction bases unmatched: 5. Germline values: CDR1 SGHDT, CDR2 YYEEEE. The CDR3 here is CASTMDRYTEAFF. CDR3 coding DNA: TGTGCCAGCACCATGGACAGGTACACTGAAGCTTTCTTT.

The V and J genes are TRBV5-1 and TRBJ1-2; D gene uncertain. Trimming cost V 0 bases and J 0 bases, with 3 bases left between them. Germline CDR1 is SGHRS and CDR2 is YFSETQ. The CDR3 contains 13 residues. CDR3 residues: CASSLGTNYGYTF. In DNA, the CDR3 is TGCGCCAGCAGCTTGGGGACTAACTATGGCTACACCTTC.

The J gene is TRBJ1-5, the V gene TRBV4-1; possibly TRBD1 for D (6 bases). The germline V and J ends were trimmed by 3 bases and 7 bases, with 16 bases remaining between them. This CDR3 is 15 amino acids long. CDR1 MGHRA and CDR2 YSYEKL come from the germline V gene. CDR3 nucleotides: TGCGCCAGCAGCCAGGATACAGGGTTAGAACAGCCCCAGCATTTT. Its translation: CASSQDTGLEQPQHF.

The chain couples TRBV21-1 to TRBJ2-7. TRBV21-1 is a pseudogene segment. This CDR3 has 17 residues. The CDR3 DNA follows: TGTGCCAGCAGCAAAGGCCCGACGGTGAGATTACGTGGAGAGCAGTACTTC. Its translation is CASSKGPTVRLRGEQYF.

The CDR3 DNA is TGCAGCGTTGCGGGGGACAGATCCAACTATGGCTACACCTTC. Translated: CSVAGDRSNYGYTF. The chain recombines TRBV29-1 with TRBJ1-2; the match to TRBD1 covers 7 bases. After removal of 4 bases from V and 2 bases from J, the junction contained 7 bases not matched to a gene. This CDR3 has 14 residues. Germline V gives CDR1 SQVTM, CDR2 ANQGSEA.

The rearrangement joins TRBV28 to TRBJ1-1; no definite D call. The germline V gene has CDR1 MDHEN and CDR2 SYDVKM. V dropped 7 bases and J dropped 1 base, with 13 bases sitting between them. The CDR3 is made up of 14 amino acids. CDR3 in DNA: TGTGCCAGCAACTTCCCTATGACGAACACTGAAGCTTTCTTT. This translates into CASNFPMTNTEAFF. The whole variable domain, remainder taken from reference TRBV28 and TRBJ1-1, is DVKVTQSSRYLVKRTGEKVFLECVQDMDHENMFWYRQDPGLGLRLIYFSYDVKMKEKGDIPEGYSVSREKKERFSLILESASTNQTSMYLCASNFPMTNTEAFFGQGTRLTVV.

The rearrangement joins TRBV6-1 to TRBJ2-7; D remains unclear. V shed 2 bases and J shed 4 bases, with 6 bases lying between them. CDR3 length: 12 residues. CDR1 is MNHNS and CDR2 is SASEGT in the germline V gene. In DNA form, the CDR3 reads TGTGCCAGCAGTGAAAAAGGGTACGAGCAGTACTTC. Translation gives CASSEKGYEQYF.

The chain links TRBV5-1 to TRBJ1-4; 10 bases line up with TRBD1. The CDR3 is 15 amino acids. Germline V gene lookup returns CDR1 SGHRS and CDR2 YFSETQ. V trimming: 4 bases; J trimming: 3 bases; junction bases outside the gene matches: 3. CDR3 nucleotide sequence: TGCGCCAGCAGCAGAGACAGGGGGCCTAATGAAAAACTGTTTTTT. It translates to CASSRDRGPNEKLFF.

This clone was seen more than once but under ten times. The chain couples TRBV10-1 to TRBJ1-2; 8 bases line up with TRBD1. V lost 6 bases and J lost 5; bases outside the gene matches: 2. The CDR3 has 12 residues. Germline V CDR1 and CDR2: WNHNN, SYGVQD (reference sequence). The CDR3 nucleotides read TGCGCCAGCAGCCGGGACAGGTATGGCTACACCTTC. Translated, it gives CASSRDRYGYTF.

V is TRBV7-2 and J is TRBJ2-5, with D possibly being TRBD1 (5 bases). The germline V and J ends were trimmed by 4 bases and 4 bases, with 10 bases remaining between them. Germline CDR1 and CDR2: SGHTA and FQGNSA. This CDR3 contains 13 residues. The CDR3 protein is CASSSKRGETQYF. CDR3 sequence (DNA): TGTGCCAGCAGCTCTAAAAGGGGAGAGACCCAGTACTTC.

This clone was detected only a few times. The chain links TRBV29-1 to TRBJ1-2, with 8 positions matching TRBD1. CDR1 and CDR2 from the germline V gene are SQVTM and ANQGSEA. Trimming took 5 bases from V and 2 from J; bases not matched to a gene: 1. This CDR3 is 12 amino acids long. The CDR3 DNA reads TGCAGCGTTAGACAGGGGAACTATGGCTACACCTTC. It encodes CSVRQGNYGYTF.

The J gene is TRBJ2-3, the V gene TRBV11-1, with 10 bases lining up with TRBD2. J gave up 6 bases and V 6 bases, and 9 bases lay outside the gene matches. Germline values: CDR1 SGHAT, CDR2 FQDESV (reference sequence). The CDR3 loop spans 15 amino acids. CDR3 protein: CASRASGGAWDTQYF. Written as DNA, the CDR3 is TGTGCCAGCAGGGCCAGCGGGGGGGCATGGGATACGCAGTATTTT.

The chain is built from TRBV5-8 and TRBJ1-4; 10 bases match TRBD1. The CDR3 totals 16 residues. The germline V gene encodes CDR1 SGHTS and CDR2 YDEGEE. The V gene end was trimmed by 3 bases and the J gene end by 1 base; junction bases not matched to a gene: 3. This chain's CDR3 is CASSSDRGVTNEKLFF. The CDR3 DNA sequence: TGTGCCAGCAGCTCGGACAGGGGGGTAACTAATGAAAAACTGTTTTTT.

This clone was seen once. J is TRBJ2-3 and V is TRBV19; no definite D call. Germline V gene lookup returns CDR1 LNHDA and CDR2 SQIVND (reference sequence). Trimming removed 10 bases from V and 5 bases from J, with 13 bases in between. The CDR3 totals 12 residues. CDR3 residues: CATTKGIDTQYF. Written as DNA, the CDR3 is TGTGCCACCACTAAGGGAATAGATACGCAGTATTTT.

V and J are TRBV11-3 and TRBJ2-7, with TRBD1 identical over 9 bases. After removal of 7 bases from V and 6 bases from J, the junction contained 7 bases not matched to a gene. CDR3 length: 13 residues. The germline V gene encodes CDR1 SGHNT and CDR2 YENEEA. CDR3 region: CASTLTTGGEQYF. CDR3 DNA: TGTGCCAGCACCCTAACGACAGGGGGCGAGCAGTACTTC.

The chain combines TRBV11-2 with TRBJ2-6; D gene uncertain. The CDR3 extends over 15 amino acids. Trimming pared 7 bases from V and 1 base from J, leaving 11 bases between. CDR1 and CDR2 from the germline V gene are SGHAT and FQNNGV. CDR3 nucleotide sequence: TGTGCCAGCACCTCGAGCTGGTCTGGGGCCAACGTCCTGACTTTC. Translating gives CASTSSWSGANVLTF.

The V and J genes are TRBV7-6 and TRBJ2-1, with TRBD2 identical over 14 bases. The CDR3 has 16 amino acids. Germline trimming cut 5 bases from V and 6 bases from J; bases unmatched to any gene: 6. Looked up from germline, CDR1 is SGHVS and CDR2 is FNYEAQ. CDR3 loop: CASSPRLAGGANEQFF. The DNA for the CDR3 is TGTGCCAGCAGCCCCCGACTAGCGGGAGGGGCCAATGAGCAGTTCTTC.

The chain has TRBV7-9 and TRBJ2-3, with 8 positions matching TRBD1. J lost 3 bases, V lost 2 bases, and 4 bases had no gene match. Germline V lookup: CDR1 SEHNR, CDR2 FQNEAQ (reference sequence). The CDR3 contains 15 residues. CDR3 sequence: CASSLRRTGTDTQYF. As DNA, the CDR3 is TGTGCCAGCAGCTTAAGACGGACAGGGACAGATACGCAGTATTTT.

V usage is TRBV6-6 and J usage is TRBJ1-1; TRBD1 aligns across 7 bases. Trimming cost V 5 bases and J 7 bases; bases outside gene matches: 7. The CDR3 totals 13 residues. The V gene's germline CDR1 is MNHNY and CDR2 SVGAGI (reference sequence). DNA of the CDR3: TGTGCCAGCAGTCAGGGGGGAGTGGGTGAAGCTTTCTTT. It is translated as CASSQGGVGEAFF.

In its sample, this clone was seen a few times. CDR3 nucleotides: TGCGCCAGCAGCTTGGCGGGGATCGGCAATCAGCCCCAGCATTTT. Amino acid sequence: CASSLAGIGNQPQHF. The V gene is TRBV5-1, the J gene TRBJ1-5; D remains unclear. V was trimmed by 0 bases and J by 2 bases, leaving 9 bases between them. The CDR3 length is 15 residues. Per the germline V gene, CDR1 is SGHRS and CDR2 is YFSETQ.

The V gene is TRBV7-2, the J gene TRBJ1-2; D not resolved. Germline loops: CDR1 SGHTA, CDR2 FQGNSA. The CDR3 spans 15 residues. The ends were cut back, 2 bases at V and 8 bases at J, with 18 bases in the middle. The CDR3 here is CASSLSGSAAGGYTF. CDR3 nucleotides: TGTGCCAGCAGCTTATCGGGGTCAGCCGCGGGGGGCTACACCTTC.

The chain carries TRBV7-2 and TRBJ1-1, with TRBD1 matching 9 bases. Germline assignment: CDR1 SGHTA and CDR2 FQGNSA. V shed 0 bases, J shed 1 base, and the junction held 9 bases outside the gene matches. There are 18 residues in the CDR3. The CDR3 DNA sequence: TGTGCCAGCAGCTTAGCGGAGGGACAGGGTCCGAAGAACACTGAAGCTTTCTTT. Translated, it gives CASSLAEGQGPKNTEAFF.

This chain joins TRBV9 and TRBJ2-4; D unclear. CDR1 and CDR2 from the germline V gene are SGDLS and YYNGEE. Deletions cut 0 bases from V and 1 base from J, with 5 bases between. This CDR3 has 14 residues. CDR3: CASSVDAAKNIQYF. In DNA form, the CDR3 reads TGTGCCAGCAGCGTAGACGCCGCCAAAAACATTCAGTACTTC.